Each of the 15 T cell receptor beta chains below was sequenced from the same sample in a study of breast tumors, draining lymph nodes, adjacent tissues. Breast cancer patients provided tissue from their axillary draining lymph nodes. TCRdb ran MiXCR on the multiplex PCR reads and lists one entry per CDR3 protein. The table has fewer than 90,000 distinct CDR3 sequences, roughly 28% seen once. Sequencing input: axillary lymph node tissue. The receptors were gathered from a female donor with breast cancer. Some clones in this sample may be carry-over from other donors' samples.

This clonotype was recorded many times. The V gene is TRBV7-2, the J gene TRBJ2-5, with TRBD2 identical over 8 bases. V lost 3 bases to trimming and J lost 1 base; unmatched junction nucleotides: 7. CDR3 length: 16 amino acids. Germline values: CDR1 SGHTA, CDR2 FQGNSA. This chain's CDR3 is CASSFLLTSGQETQYF. DNA for the CDR3: TGTGCCAGCAGCTTCCTTCTTACTAGCGGCCAAGAGACCCAGTACTTC.

As to this clonotype: A much larger clone is a single base away; this may be a read error. The rearrangement joins TRBV3-1 to TRBJ2-2, with a weak D call TRBD2 (5 bases). This CDR3 region has 14 residues. Germline CDR1 and CDR2: LGHDT and YNNKEL (reference sequence). The CDR3 loop is CASSQDSSTGELLF. CDR3 sequence (DNA): TGTGCCAGCAGCCAAGATTCGAGCACCGGGGAGCTGCTTTTT.

The chain employs TRBV25-1 and TRBJ2-1; a weak D match, TRBD2 (5 bases). V was shortened by 4 bases and J by 5 bases, with 15 bases between the two germline ends. The germline CDR1 and CDR2 sequences are MGHDK and SYGVNS. The CDR3 length is 15 residues. CDR3 amino acids: CASSGVSGDNNEQFF. In DNA, the CDR3 is TGTGCCAGCAGTGGGGTAAGCGGAGACAACAATGAGCAGTTCTTC. The full variable domain, rest sourced from reference TRBV25-1 and TRBJ2-1, is EADIYQTPRYLVIGTGKKITLECSQTMGHDKMYWYQQDPGMELHLIHYSYGVNSTEKGDLSSESTVSRIRTEHFPLTLESARPSHTSQYLCASSGVSGDNNEQFFGPGTRLTVL.

This clonotype was observed many times. The J gene is TRBJ2-5, the V gene TRBV7-8; the D is unclear. V was pared by 3 bases and J by 2 bases, with 7 bases between. Germline V CDR1 and CDR2: SGHVS, FQNEAQ. The length of the CDR3 is 13 residues. CDR3 DNA sequence: TGTGCCAGCAGCTTCTTAACTCAAGAGACCCAGTACTTC. Translation: CASSFLTQETQYF.

In its sample, this clonotype was seen many times. This sequence joins TRBV20-1 and TRBJ2-5; weak D call: TRBD2 (5 bases). The germline V and J ends were trimmed by 5 bases and 5 bases, with 21 bases remaining between them. The CDR3 covers 15 residues. CDR1 is DFQATT and CDR2 is SNEGSKA in the germline V gene (reference sequence). CDR3 sequence (DNA): TGCAGTGCTCCGCCGGAGGCCGCCTGGGAGGAGACCCAGTACTTC. This gives the protein CSAPPEAAWEETQYF.

This clonotype was counted ten times or more. The rearrangement joins TRBV27 to TRBJ2-1; perhaps D is TRBD1 or TRBD2 (5 bases each). V was pared by 2 bases and J by 9 bases, with 11 bases between. The CDR3 runs 13 residues. Looked up from germline, CDR1 is MNHEY and CDR2 is SMNVEV (reference sequence). CDR3 amino acids: CASSLGLGTEQFF. In DNA, the CDR3 is TGTGCCAGCAGTTTAGGCTTAGGGACTGAGCAGTTCTTC.

This clonotype was seen ten or more times. The chain recombines TRBV18 with TRBJ2-7, with 10 bases that match TRBD1. V lost 5 bases, J lost 5 bases, and 9 bases stayed unmatched. The CDR3 runs to 15 residues. Germline V gene data show CDR1 as KGHSH and CDR2 as LQKENI. The CDR3, as DNA: TGTGCCAGCTCATCTAGACAGGGGGCGCCCCACGAGCAGTACTTC. The encoded protein is CASSSRQGAPHEQYF.

A note on this clonotype: Possible read error: a much larger clone is one base away. The chain carries TRBV20-1 and TRBJ2-1; no reliable D call. The CDR3 length is 17 residues. Between the trimmed V and J ends, which lost 0 bases and 0 bases, there was a span of 15 bases. From germline, CDR1 is DFQATT and CDR2 SNEGSKA (reference sequence). This CDR3 is CSARDSAAWTSYNEQFF. The CDR3 bases are TGCAGTGCTAGAGATTCGGCGGCTTGGACCTCCTACAATGAGCAGTTCTTC.

V gene TRBV29-1 combines with J gene TRBJ1-2, with TRBD1 matching 8 bases. The CDR3 totals 13 residues. Germline trimming cut 7 bases from V and 8 bases from J; bases unmatched to any gene: 12. CDR1 SQVTM and CDR2 ANQGSEA come from the germline V gene. Written as DNA, the CDR3 is TGCAGCGCGTCTATACAGGGGGTGCGGGGCTACACCTTC. Protein: CSASIQGVRGYTF. Filled out from reference TRBV29-1 and TRBJ1-2, the complete variable domain reads SAVISQKPSRDICQRGTSLTIQCQVDSQVTMMFWYRQQPGQSLTLIATANQGSEATYESGFVIDKFPISRPNLTFSTLTVSNMSPEDSSIYLCSASIQGVRGYTFGSGTRLTVV.

This clonotype has a count of ten or more. This sequence joins TRBV7-3 and TRBJ2-3; D unresolved. This CDR3 spans 16 amino acids. Trimming took 0 bases from V and 0 from J, leaving 10 bases between them. In germline, CDR1 is SGHTA, CDR2 FQGTGA. CDR3 DNA: TGTGCCAGCAGCTTAACGGGCAGTCTCAGCACAGATACGCAGTATTTT. This translates into CASSLTGSLSTDTQYF.

This clonotype has a count of ten or more. The CDR3 reads CATSRGGGTDTQYF. DNA for the CDR3: TGTGCCACCAGTCGCGGGGGGGGCACAGATACGCAGTATTTT. The chain is built from TRBV24-1 and TRBJ2-3; 9 bases align to TRBD2. This CDR3 is 14 amino acids long. Germline values: CDR1 KGHDR, CDR2 SFDVKD. V was clipped by 6 bases and J by 1 base; unmatched bases: 1.

This clonotype has at least ten counts. V and J are TRBV12-3 or TRBV12-4 and TRBJ2-2, with D perhaps TRBD2 (6 bases). The CDR3 length is 15 residues. The V end lost 8 bases, the J end lost 0 bases, and 13 bases lay between the germline ends. The CDR3 DNA follows: TGTGCCAGCCGAGCGGGCAGGTCGAACACCGGGGAGCTGTTTTTT. Protein: CASRAGRSNTGELFF.

On this clonotype itself: A much bigger clone sits one base away, suggesting this may be a read error. The rearrangement joins TRBV11-2 to TRBJ1-1; 7 nucleotides agree with TRBD1. Germline CDR1 is SGHAT and CDR2 is FQNNGV. J lost 7 bases, V lost 5 bases, and 13 bases had no gene match. This CDR3 region has 15 residues. This CDR3 reads CASSPQTGLDSEAFF. The CDR3 DNA reads as TGTGCCAGCAGCCCACAGACAGGGTTGGACAGTGAAGCTTTCTTT.

The rearrangement uses TRBV20-1 and TRBJ2-3, with 14 bases aligning to TRBD2. The germline CDR1 and CDR2 sequences are DFQATT and SNEGSKA (reference sequence). The CDR3 totals 17 residues. V was pared by 5 bases and J by 4 bases, with 11 bases of the junction left unmatched. Here the CDR3 DNA reads TGCAGTGCTCCCCGGGGGGGGACTAGCGGGAGTGCAGATACGCAGTATTTT. The encoded protein is CSAPRGGTSGSADTQYF.

This clonotype was observed at least ten times. The gene calls are TRBV28 and TRBJ2-3, with TRBD1 matching 8 bases. J gave up 3 bases and V 5 bases, and 16 bases lay outside the gene matches. The CDR3 consists of 18 residues. Per germline, CDR1 MDHEN and CDR2 SYDVKM. The CDR3 protein is CASSTLPQDRARTDTQYF. The CDR3 bases are TGTGCCAGCAGTACTCTACCCCAGGACAGGGCAAGAACAGATACGCAGTATTTT.